This T cell receptor beta chain was profiled in a study of T cell changes during pregnancy in multiple sclerosis. Some clones are missing from TCRdb's copy, which holds only in-frame ones; the method was immunoSEQ multiplex PCR. This table has tens of thousands of clones, over 85% appearing once. Unmatched junction bases numbered 8, after V lost 1 base and J lost 8 bases. The CDR3 length is 15 residues. Per germline, CDR1 SGHRS and CDR2 YFSETQ. The sample here was peripheral blood, taken in the third trimester of pregnancy. The chain carries TRBV5-1 and TRBJ2-1; the match to TRBD1 covers 8 bases. This clonotype was sampled from a female donor in good health, enrolled as a control in a pregnancy study. DNA for the CDR3: TGCGCCAGCAGCTTGTCAGGGGGCGGTTGGGATGAGCAGTTCTTC. This sequence encodes CASSLSGGGWDEQFF.